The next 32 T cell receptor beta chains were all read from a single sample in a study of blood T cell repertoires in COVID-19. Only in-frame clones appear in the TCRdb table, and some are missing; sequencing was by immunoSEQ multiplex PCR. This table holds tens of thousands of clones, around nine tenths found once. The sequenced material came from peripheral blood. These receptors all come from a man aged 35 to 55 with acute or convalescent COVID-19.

CDR3 in amino acids: CASSLQGRSSYEQYF. The CDR3 DNA reads as TGTGCCAGCAGCTTACAGGGCAGGAGCTCCTACGAGCAGTACTTC. This chain connects TRBV7-9 to TRBJ2-7; possible D gene TRBD1, 5 bases. The CDR3 runs to 15 residues. Trimming removed 2 bases from V and 0 bases from J, with 11 bases in between. Germline V gene lookup returns CDR1 SEHNR and CDR2 FQNEAQ (reference sequence). Drawing the rest from reference TRBV7-9 and TRBJ2-7, the complete variable domain is DTGVSQNPRHKITKRGQNVTFRCDPISEHNRLYWYRQTLGQGPEFLTYFQNEAQLEKSRLLSDRFSAERPKGSFSTLEIQRTEQGDSAMYLCASSLQGRSSYEQYFGPGTRLTVT.

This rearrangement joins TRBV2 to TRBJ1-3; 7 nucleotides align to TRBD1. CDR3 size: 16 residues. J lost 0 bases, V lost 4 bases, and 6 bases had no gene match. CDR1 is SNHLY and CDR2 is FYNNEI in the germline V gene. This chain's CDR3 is CASSGQGDYSGNTIYF. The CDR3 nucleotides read TGTGCCAGCAGTGGCCAGGGGGATTACTCTGGAAACACCATATATTTT.

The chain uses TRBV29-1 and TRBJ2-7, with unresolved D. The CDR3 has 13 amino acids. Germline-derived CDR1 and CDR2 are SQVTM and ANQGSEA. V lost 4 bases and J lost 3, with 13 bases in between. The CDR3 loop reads CSVGADPLYEQYF. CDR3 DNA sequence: TGCAGCGTTGGGGCAGACCCCCTCTACGAGCAGTACTTC.

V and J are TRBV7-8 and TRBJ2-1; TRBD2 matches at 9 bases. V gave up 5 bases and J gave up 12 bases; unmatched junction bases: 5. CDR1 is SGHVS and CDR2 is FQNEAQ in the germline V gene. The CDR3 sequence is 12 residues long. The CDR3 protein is CASSPEAGGQFF. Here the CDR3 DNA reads TGTGCCAGCAGCCCCGAAGCGGGAGGGCAGTTCTTC.

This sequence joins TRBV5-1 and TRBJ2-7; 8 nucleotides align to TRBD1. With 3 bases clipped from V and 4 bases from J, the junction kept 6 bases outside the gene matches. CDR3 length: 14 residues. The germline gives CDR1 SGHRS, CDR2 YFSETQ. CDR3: CASSWTGKDYEQYF. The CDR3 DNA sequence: TGCGCCAGCAGCTGGACAGGGAAAGATTACGAGCAGTACTTC.

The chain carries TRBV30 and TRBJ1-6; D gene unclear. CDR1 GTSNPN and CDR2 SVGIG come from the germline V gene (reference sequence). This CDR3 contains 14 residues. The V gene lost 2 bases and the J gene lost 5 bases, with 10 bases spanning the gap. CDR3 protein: CAWSQTSNNSPLHF. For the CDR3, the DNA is TGTGCCTGGAGTCAGACATCCAATAATTCACCCCTCCACTTT. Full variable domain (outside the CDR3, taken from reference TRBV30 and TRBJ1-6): SQTIHQWPATLVQPVGSPLSLECTVEGTSNPNLYWYRQAAGRGLQLLFYSVGIGQISSEVPQNLSASRPQDRQFILSSKKLLLSDSGFYLCAWSQTSNNSPLHFGNGTRLTVT.

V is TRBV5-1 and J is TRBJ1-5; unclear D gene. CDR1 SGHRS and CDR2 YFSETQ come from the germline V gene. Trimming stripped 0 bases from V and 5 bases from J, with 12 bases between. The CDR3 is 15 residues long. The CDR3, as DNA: TGCGCCAGCAGCTTGGCCGGAGAGGGCGATCAGCCCCAGCATTTT. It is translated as CASSLAGEGDQPQHF.

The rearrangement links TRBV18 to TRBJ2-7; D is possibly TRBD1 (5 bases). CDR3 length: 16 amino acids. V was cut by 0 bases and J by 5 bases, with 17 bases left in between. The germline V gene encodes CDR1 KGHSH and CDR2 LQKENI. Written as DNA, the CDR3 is TGTGCCAGCTCACCACCGTCGATCCAGGGAATGAACGAGCAGTACTTC. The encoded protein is CASSPPSIQGMNEQYF.

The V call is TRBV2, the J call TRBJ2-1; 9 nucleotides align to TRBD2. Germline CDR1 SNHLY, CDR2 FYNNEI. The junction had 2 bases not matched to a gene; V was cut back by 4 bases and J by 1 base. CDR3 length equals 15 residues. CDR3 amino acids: CASSVAGASYNEQFF. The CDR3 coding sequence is TGTGCCAGCAGTGTAGCGGGGGCTTCCTACAATGAGCAGTTCTTC.

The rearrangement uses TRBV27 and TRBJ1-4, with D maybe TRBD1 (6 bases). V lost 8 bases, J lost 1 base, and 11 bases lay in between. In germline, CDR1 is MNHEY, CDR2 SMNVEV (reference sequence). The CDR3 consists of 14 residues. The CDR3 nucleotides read TGTGCCAGCCGTCCAGGGGAAACTAATGAAAAACTGTTTTTT. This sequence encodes CASRPGETNEKLFF.

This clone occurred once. In nucleotides, the CDR3 is TGTGCCTGGAGTCCACACAGGAGGGCAACTAATGAAAAACTGTTTTTT. It codes for CAWSPHRRATNEKLFF. J is TRBJ1-4 and V is TRBV30; tentative D call: TRBD1 (5 bases). Per germline, CDR1 GTSNPN and CDR2 SVGIG (reference sequence). The CDR3 totals 16 residues. V lost 2 bases and J 0 bases, leaving 13 bases between the germline ends. Variable domain in full (rest from reference TRBV30 and TRBJ1-4): SQTIHQWPATLVQPVGSPLSLECTVEGTSNPNLYWYRQAAGRGLQLLFYSVGIGQISSEVPQNLSASRPQDRQFILSSKKLLLSDSGFYLCAWSPHRRATNEKLFFGSGTQLSVL.

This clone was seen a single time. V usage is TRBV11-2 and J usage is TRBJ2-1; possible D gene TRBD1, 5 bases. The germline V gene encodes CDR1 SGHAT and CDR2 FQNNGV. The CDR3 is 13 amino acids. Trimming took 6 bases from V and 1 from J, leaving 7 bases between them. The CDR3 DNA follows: TGTGCCAGCAGTCCAGGGTCCTACAATGAGCAGTTCTTC. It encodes CASSPGSYNEQFF.

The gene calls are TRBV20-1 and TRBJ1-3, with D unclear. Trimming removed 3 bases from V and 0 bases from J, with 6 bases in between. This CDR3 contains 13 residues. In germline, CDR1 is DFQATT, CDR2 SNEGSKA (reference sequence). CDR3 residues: CSASGLSGNTIYF. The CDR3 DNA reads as TGCAGTGCTAGTGGGCTCTCTGGAAACACCATATATTTT.

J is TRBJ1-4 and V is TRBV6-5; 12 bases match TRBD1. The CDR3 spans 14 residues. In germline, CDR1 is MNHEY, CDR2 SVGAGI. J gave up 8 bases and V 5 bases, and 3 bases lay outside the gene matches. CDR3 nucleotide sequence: TGTGCCAGCAGTCGGGACAGGGGGCTGGAAAAACTGTTTTTT. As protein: CASSRDRGLEKLFF.

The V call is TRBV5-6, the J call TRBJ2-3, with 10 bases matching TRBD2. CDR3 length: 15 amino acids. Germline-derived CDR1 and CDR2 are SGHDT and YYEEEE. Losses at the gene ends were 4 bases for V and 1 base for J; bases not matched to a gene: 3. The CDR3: CASSITSGGTDTQYF. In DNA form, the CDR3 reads TGTGCCAGCAGCATAACTAGCGGGGGCACAGATACGCAGTATTTT.

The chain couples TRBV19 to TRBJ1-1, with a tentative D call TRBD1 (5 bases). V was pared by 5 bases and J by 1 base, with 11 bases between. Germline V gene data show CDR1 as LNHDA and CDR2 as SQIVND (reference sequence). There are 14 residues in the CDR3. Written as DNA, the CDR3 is TGTGCCAGTAGTCAAAGACAGACGAACACTGAAGCTTTCTTT. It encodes CASSQRQTNTEAFF.

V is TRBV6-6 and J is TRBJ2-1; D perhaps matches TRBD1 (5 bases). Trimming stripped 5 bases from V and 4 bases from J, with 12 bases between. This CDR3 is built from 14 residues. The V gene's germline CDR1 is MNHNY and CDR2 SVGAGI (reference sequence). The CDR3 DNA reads TGTGCCAGCAGTCTCCTAGACAGATACAATGAGCAGTTCTTC. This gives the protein CASSLLDRYNEQFF.

CDR3 loop: CASSETGTGLAGGPDTQYF. DNA of the CDR3: TGTGCCAGCAGTGAAACCGGGACAGGGCTAGCGGGGGGGCCGGATACGCAGTATTTT. The V gene is TRBV2, the J gene TRBJ2-3; 12 bases are shared with TRBD2. Trimming cost V 2 bases and J 6 bases; bases outside gene matches: 15. The CDR3 spans 19 residues. From germline, CDR1 is SNHLY and CDR2 FYNNEI.

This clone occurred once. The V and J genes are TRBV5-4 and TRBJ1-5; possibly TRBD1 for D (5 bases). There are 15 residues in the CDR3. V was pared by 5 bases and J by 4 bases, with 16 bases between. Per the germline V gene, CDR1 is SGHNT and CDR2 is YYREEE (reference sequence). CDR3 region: CASRYGRQGNQPQHF. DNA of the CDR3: TGTGCCAGCAGGTACGGGAGGCAGGGTAATCAGCCCCAGCATTTT.

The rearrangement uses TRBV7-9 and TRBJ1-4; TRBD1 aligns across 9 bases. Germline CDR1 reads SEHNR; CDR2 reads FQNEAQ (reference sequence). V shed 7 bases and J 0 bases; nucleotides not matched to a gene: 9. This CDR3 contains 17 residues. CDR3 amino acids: CASNDRGSGTTNEKLFF. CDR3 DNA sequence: TGTGCCAGCAACGACAGGGGGTCAGGGACAACTAATGAAAAACTGTTTTTT.

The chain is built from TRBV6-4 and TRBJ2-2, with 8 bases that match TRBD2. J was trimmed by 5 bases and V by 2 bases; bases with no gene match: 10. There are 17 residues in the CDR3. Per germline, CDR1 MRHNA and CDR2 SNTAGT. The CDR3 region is CASSDPGGGSRTGELFF. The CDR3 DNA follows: TGTGCCAGCAGTGACCCCGGGGGGGGTAGTAGGACCGGGGAGCTGTTTTTT.

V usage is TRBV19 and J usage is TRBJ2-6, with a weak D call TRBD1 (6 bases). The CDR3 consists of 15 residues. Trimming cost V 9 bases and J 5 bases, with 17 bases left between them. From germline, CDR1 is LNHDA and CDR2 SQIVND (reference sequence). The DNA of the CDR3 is TGTGCCAGACCTAAGGGGGTGAAGAGGGCCAACGTCCTGACTTTC. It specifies CARPKGVKRANVLTF.

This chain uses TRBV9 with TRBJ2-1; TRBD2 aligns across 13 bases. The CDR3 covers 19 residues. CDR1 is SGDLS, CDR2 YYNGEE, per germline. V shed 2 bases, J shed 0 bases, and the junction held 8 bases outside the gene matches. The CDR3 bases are TGTGCCAGCAGCGTGACTAGCGGGAGGACCTTCAGCTCCTACAATGAGCAGTTCTTC. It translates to CASSVTSGRTFSSYNEQFF.

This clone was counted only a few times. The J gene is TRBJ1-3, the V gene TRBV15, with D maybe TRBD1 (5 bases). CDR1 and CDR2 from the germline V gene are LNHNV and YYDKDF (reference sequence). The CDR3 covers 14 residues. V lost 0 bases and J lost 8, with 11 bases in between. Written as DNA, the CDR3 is TGTGCCACCAGCAGAGATTTTGGGGCGGACACCATATATTTT. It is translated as CATSRDFGADTIYF. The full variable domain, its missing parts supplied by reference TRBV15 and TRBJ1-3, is DAMVIQNPRYQVTQFGKPVTLSCSQTLNHNVMYWYQQKSSQAPKLLFHYYDKDFNNEADTPDNFQSRRPNTSFCFLDIRSPGLGDTAMYLCATSRDFGADTIYFGEGSWLTVV.

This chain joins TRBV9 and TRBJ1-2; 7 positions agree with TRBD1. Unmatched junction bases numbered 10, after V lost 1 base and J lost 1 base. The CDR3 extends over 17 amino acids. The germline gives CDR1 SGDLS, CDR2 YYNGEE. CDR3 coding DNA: TGTGCCAGCAGCGTATATTCCGGGACAGACTATAACTATGGCTACACCTTC. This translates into CASSVYSGTDYNYGYTF.

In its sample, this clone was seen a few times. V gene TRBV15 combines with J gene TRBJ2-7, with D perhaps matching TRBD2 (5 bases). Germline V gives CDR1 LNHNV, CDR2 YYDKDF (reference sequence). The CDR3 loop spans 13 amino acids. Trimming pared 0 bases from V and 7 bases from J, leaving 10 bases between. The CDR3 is CATSRDLAREQYF. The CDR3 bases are TGTGCCACCAGCAGAGATCTAGCTAGGGAGCAGTACTTC.

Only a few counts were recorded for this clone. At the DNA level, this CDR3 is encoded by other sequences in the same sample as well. The DNA of the CDR3 is TGTGCCAGCAGCCAAGGAGTGAACACCGGGGAGCTGTTTTTT. It specifies CASSQGVNTGELFF. J is TRBJ2-2 and V is TRBV3-1 (or the pseudogene TRBV3-2), with D hard to call. Germline loops: CDR1 LGHDT, CDR2 YNNKEL (reference sequence). Trimming left V 1 base short and J 1 base short, with 4 bases between. The CDR3 totals 14 residues.

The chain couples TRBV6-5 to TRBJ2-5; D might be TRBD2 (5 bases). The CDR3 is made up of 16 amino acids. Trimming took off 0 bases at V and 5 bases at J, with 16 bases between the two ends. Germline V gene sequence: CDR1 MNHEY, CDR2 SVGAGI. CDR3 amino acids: CASSYSSRGIGETQYF. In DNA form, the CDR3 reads TGTGCCAGCAGTTACTCGAGTCGAGGGATCGGGGAGACCCAGTACTTC.

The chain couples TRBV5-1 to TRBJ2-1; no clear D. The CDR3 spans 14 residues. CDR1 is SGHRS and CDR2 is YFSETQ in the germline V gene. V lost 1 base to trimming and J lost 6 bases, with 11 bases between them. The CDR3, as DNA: TGCGCCAGCAGCTTGTTAGGTAGCAGCAATGAGCAGTTCTTC. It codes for CASSLLGSSNEQFF.

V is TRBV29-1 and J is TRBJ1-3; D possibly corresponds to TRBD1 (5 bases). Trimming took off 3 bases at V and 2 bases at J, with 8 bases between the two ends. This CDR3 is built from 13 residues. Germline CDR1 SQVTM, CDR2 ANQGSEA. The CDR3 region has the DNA TGCAGCGTTGATGGAGGGGCTGGAAACACCATATATTTT. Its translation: CSVDGGAGNTIYF.

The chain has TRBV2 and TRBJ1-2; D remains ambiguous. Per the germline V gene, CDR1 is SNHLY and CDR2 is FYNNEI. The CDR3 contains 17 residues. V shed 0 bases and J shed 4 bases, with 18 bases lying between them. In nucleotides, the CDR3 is TGTGCCAGCAGTGAAGCGCGAGCGGGTTCTAATTCCTATGGCTACACCTTC. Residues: CASSEARAGSNSYGYTF.

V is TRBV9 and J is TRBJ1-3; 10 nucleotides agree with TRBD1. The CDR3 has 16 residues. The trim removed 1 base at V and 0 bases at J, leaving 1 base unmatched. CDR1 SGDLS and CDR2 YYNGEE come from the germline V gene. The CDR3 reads CASSVWDRGSGNTIYF. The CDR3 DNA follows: TGTGCCAGCAGCGTATGGGACAGGGGCTCTGGAAACACCATATATTTT.